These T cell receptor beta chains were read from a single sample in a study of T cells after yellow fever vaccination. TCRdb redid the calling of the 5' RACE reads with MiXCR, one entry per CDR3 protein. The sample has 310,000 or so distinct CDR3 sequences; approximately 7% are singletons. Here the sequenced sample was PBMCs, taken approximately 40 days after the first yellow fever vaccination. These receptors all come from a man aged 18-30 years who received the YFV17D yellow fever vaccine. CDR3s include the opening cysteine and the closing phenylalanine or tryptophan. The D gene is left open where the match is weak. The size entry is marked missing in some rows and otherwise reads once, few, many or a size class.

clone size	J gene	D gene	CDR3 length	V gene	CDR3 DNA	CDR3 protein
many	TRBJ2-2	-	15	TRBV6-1	TGTGCCAGCAGAGTTTCCGACGGGAACACCGGGGAGCTGTTTTTT	CASRVSDGNTGELFF
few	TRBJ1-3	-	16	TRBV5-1	TGCGCCAGCAGCTTGTCTTCAGGGATAACTGGAAACACCATATATTTT	CASSLSSGITGNTIYF
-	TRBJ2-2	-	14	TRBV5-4	TGTGCCAGCAGCTCCGTCGCGAACACCGGGGAGCTGTTTTTT	CASSSVANTGELFF
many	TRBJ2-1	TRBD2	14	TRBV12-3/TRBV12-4	TGTGCCAGCAGTACTAGCGGGGGGTACAATGAGCAGTTCTTC	CASSTSGGYNEQFF
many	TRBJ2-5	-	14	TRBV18	TGTGCCAGCTCACCATCTTATCTAGAAGAGACCCAGTACTTC	CASSPSYLEETQYF
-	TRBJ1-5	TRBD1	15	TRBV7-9	TGTGCCAGCAGCTTGGGGACAGCCTTAAATCAGCCCCAGCATTTT	CASSLGTALNQPQHF
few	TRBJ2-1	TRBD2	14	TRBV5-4	TGTGCCAGCAACCGAAGGGGAGGGTCGGATGAGCAGTTCTTC	CASNRRGGSDEQFF
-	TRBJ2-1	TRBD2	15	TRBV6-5	TGTGCCAGCAGTTACCTGGGACTAGGGGACAATGAGCAGTTCTTC	CASSYLGLGDNEQFF
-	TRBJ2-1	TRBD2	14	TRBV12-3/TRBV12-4	TGTGCCAGCTCGATTCGACTAGCGGGGGTTGAGCAGTTCTTC	CASSIRLAGVEQFF
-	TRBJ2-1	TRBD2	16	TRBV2	TGTGCCAGCAGTCAGCCGGGGGGGGGGGCCTTCAATGAGCAGTTCTTC	CASSQPGGGAFNEQFF
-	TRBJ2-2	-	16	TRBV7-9	TGTGCCAGCAGGAATTTGAAGGCGGACGGCACCGGGGAGCTGTTTTTT	CASRNLKADGTGELFF
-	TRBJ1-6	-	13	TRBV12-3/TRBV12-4	TGTGCCAGCAGTTTATTACAGAATTCACCCCTCCACTTT	CASSLLQNSPLHF
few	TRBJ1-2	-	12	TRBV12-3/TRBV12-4	TGTGCCAGCAGTCCCACGGGATTTGGCTACACCTTC	CASSPTGFGYTF
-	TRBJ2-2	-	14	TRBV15	TGTGCCACCAGCAGAGGTGGGGACACCGGGGAGCTGTTTTTT	CATSRGGDTGELFF
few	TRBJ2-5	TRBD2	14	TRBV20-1	TGCAGTGCTAGAGCCGGGACTAGCCCCGAGACCCAGTACTTC	CSARAGTSPETQYF
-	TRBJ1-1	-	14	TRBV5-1	TGCGCCAGCGGCTTGGAGGCAGGGAGCACTGAAGCTTTCTTT	CASGLEAGSTEAFF
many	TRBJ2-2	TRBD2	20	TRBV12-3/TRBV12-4	TGTGCCAGCAGTTCCATTTTAGCGGGGGGCCCCCTTATGGGCACCGGGGAGCTGTTTTTT	CASSSILAGGPLMGTGELFF
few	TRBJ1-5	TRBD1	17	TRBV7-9	TGTGCCAGCAGCTTAAGTGAAGGACAGGGATTTTATCAGCCCCAGCATTTT	CASSLSEGQGFYQPQHF
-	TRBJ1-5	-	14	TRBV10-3	TGTGCCATCAGTGAGGGCGGAAGCAATCAGCCCCAGCATTTT	CAISEGGSNQPQHF
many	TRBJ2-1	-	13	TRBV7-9	TGTGCCAGCAGCCCCCCGGGGGCCGATGAGCAGTTCTTC	CASSPPGADEQFF
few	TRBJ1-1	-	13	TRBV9	TGTGCCAGCAGCGTAAATTGGGCAACTGAAGCTTTCTTT	CASSVNWATEAFF
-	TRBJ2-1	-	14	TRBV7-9	TGTGCCAGCAGCTTATTTGAGGAAAGTAATGAGCAGTTCTTC	CASSLFEESNEQFF
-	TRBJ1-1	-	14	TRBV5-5	TGTGCCAGCAGCTTCCGCCCCCTGGGAACTGAAGCTTTCTTT	CASSFRPLGTEAFF
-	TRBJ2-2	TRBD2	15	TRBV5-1	TGCGCCAGCAGCTTACGCGGGGGTGACACCGGGGAGCTGTTTTTT	CASSLRGGDTGELFF
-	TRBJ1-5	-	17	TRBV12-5	TGTGCTAGTGGCTCTCATGCAGGAGAGGTCTACAATCAGCCCCAGCATTTT	CASGSHAGEVYNQPQHF
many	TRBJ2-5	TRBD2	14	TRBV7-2	TGTGCCAGCAGCTCCGGGGGGGCCCCAGAGACCCAGTACTTC	CASSSGGAPETQYF
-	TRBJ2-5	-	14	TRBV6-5	TGTGCCAGCAGTTCCCTGGTGGTCAAAGAGACCCAGTACTTC	CASSSLVVKETQYF
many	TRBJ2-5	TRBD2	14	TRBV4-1	TGCGCCAGCAGAGGGACTAGCGGGGAAGAGACCCAGTACTTC	CASRGTSGEETQYF
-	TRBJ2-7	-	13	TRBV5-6	TGTGCCAGCAGCTTGATTACGGGGAGCGAGCAGTACTTC	CASSLITGSEQYF
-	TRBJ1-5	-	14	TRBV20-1	TGCAGTGCTAGAGATCTTGCCAGGAATCAGCCCCAGCATTTT	CSARDLARNQPQHF
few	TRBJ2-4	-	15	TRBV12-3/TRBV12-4	TGTGCCAGCAGTTTAGGGACATTATTCCAAAACATTCAGTACTTC	CASSLGTLFQNIQYF
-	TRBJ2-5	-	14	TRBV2	TGTGCCAGCAGTCCCTCTGGGGGGCCAGAGACCCAGTACTTC	CASSPSGGPETQYF
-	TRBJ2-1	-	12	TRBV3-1	TGTGCCAGCAGCCGAGGACTTCCTGAGCAGTTCTTC	CASSRGLPEQFF
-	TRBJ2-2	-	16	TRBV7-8	TGTGCCAGCAGCTTAGGGGGGGCTCGGAACACCGGGGAGCTGTTTTTT	CASSLGGARNTGELFF
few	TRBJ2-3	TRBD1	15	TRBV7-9	TGTGCCAGCAGTAGGACAGGGATTAGCACAGATACGCAGTATTTT	CASSRTGISTDTQYF
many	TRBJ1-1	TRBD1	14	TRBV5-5	TGTGCCAGCAGCTGGGGACAGCAGAACACTGAAGCTTTCTTT	CASSWGQQNTEAFF
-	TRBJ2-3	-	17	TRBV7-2	TGTGCCTGCAGCTTATTCGCCTATTCCTCTAGCACAGATACGCAGTATTTT	CACSLFAYSSSTDTQYF
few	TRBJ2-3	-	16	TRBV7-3	TGTGCCAGCAGCTTAACGGCGGCGTTTGAGGCAGATACGCAGTATTTT	CASSLTAAFEADTQYF
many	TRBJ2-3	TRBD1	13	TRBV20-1	TGCAGTGCGCCGGGACAGACGCCAGATACGCAGTATTTT	CSAPGQTPDTQYF
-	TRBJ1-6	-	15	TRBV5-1	TGCGCCAGCAGCTTGCTCTCCAGGGTGAATTCACCCCTCCACTTT	CASSLLSRVNSPLHF
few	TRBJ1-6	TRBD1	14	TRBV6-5	TGTGCCAGCAGTCTGCCGGGACAGGGGTCACCCCTCCACTTT	CASSLPGQGSPLHF
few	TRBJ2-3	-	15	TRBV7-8	TGTGCCAGCGCGTCGGGCGTCGCTAGCACAGATACGCAGTATTTT	CASASGVASTDTQYF